These T cell receptor beta chains were read from a single sample in a study of CD8 T cells in ankylosing spondylitis. TCRdb passed the 5' RACE reads through MiXCR, listing each CDR3 protein once. Here the sample spans a few hundred thousand distinct CDR3 sequences, 15% to 20% being singletons. Sequenced sample: blood, either unsorted or a sorted T cell fraction (not recorded which). These receptors were obtained from a male donor with ankylosing spondylitis or in good health (not recorded which). CDR3s include the opening cysteine and the closing phenylalanine or tryptophan. D genes are given only for firm matches. The size field is filled for only some rows; it gives once, few, many or a size class.

clone_size,d_call,v_call,j_call,cdr3_nt,cdr3_aa
few,NA,TRBV27,TRBJ2-1,TGTGCCAGCAGTCCGGTCCCTACGGGAGCGGCCTACAATGAGCAGTTCTTC,CASSPVPTGAAYNEQFF
NA,TRBD1,TRBV27,TRBJ1-6,TGTGCCAGCAGTCCCCGACAGGGGCCCCTCCACTTT,CASSPRQGPLHF
NA,NA,TRBV5-5,TRBJ2-2,TGTGCCAGCAGTTCGACCCCAGGGACCGGGGAGCTGTTTTTT,CASSSTPGTGELFF
NA,TRBD1,TRBV5-5,TRBJ2-1,TGTGCCAGCGAGCCGGGACAGCCGTCCGTTGAGCAGTTCTTC,CASEPGQPSVEQFF
NA,NA,TRBV12-3/TRBV12-4,TRBJ1-5,TGTGCCAGCAGTCCACAGGTCTCTAGCAATCAGCCCCAGCATTTT,CASSPQVSSNQPQHF
NA,NA,TRBV7-8,TRBJ2-1,TGTGCCACCTGGACGGTTTACAATGAGCAGTTCTTC,CATWTVYNEQFF
NA,TRBD2,TRBV5-1,TRBJ2-1,TGCGCCAGCAGCTTGACGGGACTAGCGATGGATGAGCAGTTCTTC,CASSLTGLAMDEQFF
NA,NA,TRBV19,TRBJ1-2,TGTGCCAGTAGTATGCAGCTTGATGGCTACACCTTC,CASSMQLDGYTF
NA,NA,TRBV5-1,TRBJ2-1,TGCGCCAGCAGCTGGGGGTCAGGGAGCGCCTACAATGAGCAGTTCTTC,CASSWGSGSAYNEQFF
few,TRBD2,TRBV5-5,TRBJ2-3,TGTGCCAGCAGCTGGGAGGCGGGAGTCTTTAACACAGATACGCAGTATTTT,CASSWEAGVFNTDTQYF
NA,TRBD1,TRBV5-1,TRBJ2-1,TGCGCCAGCAGCTGGGACAGGGGGGCCGCCAGGCAGTTCTTC,CASSWDRGAARQFF
many,NA,TRBV10-3,TRBJ2-1,TGTGCCATCAGTGAGGGGAGGTCGTCGGACAATGAGCAGTTCTTC,CAISEGRSSDNEQFF
NA,NA,TRBV9,TRBJ1-1,TGTGCCAGCAGCGGTGGGTCGGGTAGAGAAGCTTTCTTT,CASSGGSGREAFF
few,NA,TRBV30,TRBJ1-5,TGTGCCTGGAGTGTGATGGGGTCTGGTCAGCCCCAGCATTTT,CAWSVMGSGQPQHF
few,NA,TRBV4-2,TRBJ2-3,TGTGCCAGCAGCCAAGCCAGCGACACAGATACGCAGTATTTT,CASSQASDTDTQYF
few,TRBD2,TRBV7-6,TRBJ2-5,TGTGCCAGCAGCCAGAGGACTAGCGGGGGGGCAGTGACAGAGACCCAGTACTTC,CASSQRTSGGAVTETQYF
NA,TRBD2,TRBV7-2,TRBJ2-3,TGTGCCAGCAGCCCCCCTGGGACTAGCGTCATCACAGATACGCAGTATTTT,CASSPPGTSVITDTQYF
few,NA,TRBV12-3/TRBV12-4,TRBJ1-3,TGTGCCAGCAGTTCCGTAGGGTCTGGAAACACCATATATTTT,CASSSVGSGNTIYF
NA,TRBD1,TRBV7-7,TRBJ2-3,TGTGCTAGCAGCAGGGACAGTGCAGATACGCAGTATTTT,CASSRDSADTQYF
NA,TRBD1,TRBV20-1,TRBJ1-5,TGCAGTGCTGCGGAGAGACAGGGTAGCAATCAGCCCCAGCATTTT,CSAAERQGSNQPQHF
NA,NA,TRBV7-6,TRBJ2-3,TGTGCCAGCAGCTTACAGGGGGGGTCTAGCGGGGATACGCAGTATTTT,CASSLQGGSSGDTQYF
NA,TRBD1,TRBV24-1,TRBJ2-1,TGTGCCACCAGTGATTTGGGGGGACAGGGACTCCATGAGCAGTTCTTC,CATSDLGGQGLHEQFF
few,TRBD2,TRBV5-1,TRBJ2-1,TGCGCCAGCAGCTTGGAGCGGGATTACAATGAGCAGTTCTTC,CASSLERDYNEQFF
NA,TRBD1,TRBV3-1,TRBJ1-4,TGTGCCAGCAGCCCCCGGGACAGCACGAATGAAAAACTGTTTTTT,CASSPRDSTNEKLFF
NA,NA,TRBV12-3/TRBV12-4,TRBJ2-2,TGTGCCAGCAGTCGGGTCCTCAACACCGGGGAGCTGTTTTTT,CASSRVLNTGELFF
NA,TRBD2,TRBV7-2,TRBJ2-3,TGTGCCAGCAGCGCCTCTAGCGGGGGGGCCTCGTCGCAGTATTTT,CASSASSGGASSQYF
many,NA,TRBV12-3/TRBV12-4,TRBJ1-1,TGTGCCAGCAGTCGTTGGAACACTGAAGCTTTCTTT,CASSRWNTEAFF
few,TRBD1,TRBV5-1,TRBJ2-2,TGCGCCAGCAGCTTGGTTGGACAGGGCACCGGGGAGCTGTTTTTT,CASSLVGQGTGELFF
NA,TRBD1,TRBV20-1,TRBJ1-5,TGCAGTGCCCCAAAGGGGGCGAATCAGCCCCAGCATTTT,CSAPKGANQPQHF
NA,TRBD1,TRBV6-1,TRBJ2-3,TGTGCCAGCACAACACAGGGGAGCACAGATACGCAGTATTTT,CASTTQGSTDTQYF
few,NA,TRBV5-1,TRBJ1-5,TGCGCCAGCAGCTTGGCCGGGACGGACAATCAGCCCCAGCATTTT,CASSLAGTDNQPQHF
NA,TRBD1,TRBV19,TRBJ2-2,TGTGCCAGTAGTAAGGGACAGGCGAACACCGGGGAGCTGTTTTTT,CASSKGQANTGELFF
NA,TRBD1,TRBV18,TRBJ1-4,TGTGCCAGCTCACCACCCGGACAGGGTGGGGAAAAACTGTTTTTT,CASSPPGQGGEKLFF
few,TRBD2,TRBV2,TRBJ2-1,TGTGCCAGCAGCGAAAGCGGGAGTGCCTACAATGAGCAGTTCTTC,CASSESGSAYNEQFF
many,TRBD1,TRBV5-1,TRBJ1-1,TGCGCCAGCAGCAACCGACAGGGGTTCACTGAAGCTTTCTTT,CASSNRQGFTEAFF
few,NA,TRBV5-6,TRBJ1-4,TGTGCCAGCAGCTTGGCCAACCATGAGGATGAAAAACTGTTTTTT,CASSLANHEDEKLFF
few,NA,TRBV28,TRBJ2-5,TGTGCCAGCAGACCTAGACCGGGTGGCTGGGAGACCCAGTACTTC,CASRPRPGGWETQYF
many,NA,TRBV5-1,TRBJ2-3,TGCGCCAGCAGCTTGGTTGGAGCTAGCACAGATACGCAGTATTTT,CASSLVGASTDTQYF
NA,NA,TRBV19,TRBJ1-5,TGTGCCAGTAGTCGATCCGGGACACCTGCGGAGCCCCAGCATTTT,CASSRSGTPAEPQHF
few,NA,TRBV6-1,TRBJ2-5,TGTGCCAGCAGTGACAGCTTCCAAGAGACCCAGTACTTC,CASSDSFQETQYF
many,TRBD1,TRBV7-4,TRBJ1-2,TGTGCCAGCAGCCTCGCCGGGACAGGGGGCTATGGCTACACCTTC,CASSLAGTGGYGYTF
NA,NA,TRBV5-1,TRBJ2-1,TGCGCCAGCAGCTTGGATCTAGCTGAGGTGTTGTACAATGAGCAGTTCTTC,CASSLDLAEVLYNEQFF
NA,TRBD1,TRBV19,TRBJ2-1,TGTGCCAGTAGTATCCGGACAGGGGGACACAATGAGCAGTTCTTC,CASSIRTGGHNEQFF
few,TRBD2,TRBV28,TRBJ2-3,TGTGCCAGCAAGGAGCGGGAGGGCCGAGATACGCAGTATTTT,CASKEREGRDTQYF
few,TRBD1,TRBV9,TRBJ2-2,TGTGCCAGCAGCCCTCGGACAGGGATTTTGTCCGGGGAGCTGTTTTTT,CASSPRTGILSGELFF
NA,NA,TRBV9,TRBJ1-2,TGTGCCAGCAGCGTATCCCAGGGGATGTCTGGCTACACCTTC,CASSVSQGMSGYTF